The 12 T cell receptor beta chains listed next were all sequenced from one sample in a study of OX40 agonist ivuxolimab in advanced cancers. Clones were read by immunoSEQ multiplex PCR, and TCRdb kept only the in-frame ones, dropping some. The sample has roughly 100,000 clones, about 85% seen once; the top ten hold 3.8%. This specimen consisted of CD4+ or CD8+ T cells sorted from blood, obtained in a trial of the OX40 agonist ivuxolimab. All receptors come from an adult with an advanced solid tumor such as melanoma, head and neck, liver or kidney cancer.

CDR3 in DNA: TGCGCCAGCAGCTTGGGAGGACTAGCCCCTCTAAATGAGCAGTTCTTC. Residues: CASSLGGLAPLNEQFF. The chain carries TRBV5-1 and TRBJ2-1, with 8 positions matching TRBD2. J was trimmed by 7 bases and V by 0 bases; bases with no gene match: 9. Per germline, CDR1 SGHRS and CDR2 YFSETQ. This CDR3 comprises 16 residues.

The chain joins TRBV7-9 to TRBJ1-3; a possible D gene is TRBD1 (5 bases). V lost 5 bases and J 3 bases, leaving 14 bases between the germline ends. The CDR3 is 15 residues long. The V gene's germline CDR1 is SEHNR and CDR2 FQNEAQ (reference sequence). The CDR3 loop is CASSMGETSGNTIYF. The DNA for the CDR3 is TGTGCCAGCAGCATGGGGGAAACCAGTGGAAACACCATATATTTT.

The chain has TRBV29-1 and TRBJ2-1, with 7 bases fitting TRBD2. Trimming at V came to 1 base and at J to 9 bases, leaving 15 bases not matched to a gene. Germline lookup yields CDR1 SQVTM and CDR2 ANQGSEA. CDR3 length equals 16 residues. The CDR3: CSVEATQASGGPEQFF. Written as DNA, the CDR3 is TGCAGCGTTGAAGCAACTCAGGCTTCGGGAGGCCCTGAGCAGTTCTTC.

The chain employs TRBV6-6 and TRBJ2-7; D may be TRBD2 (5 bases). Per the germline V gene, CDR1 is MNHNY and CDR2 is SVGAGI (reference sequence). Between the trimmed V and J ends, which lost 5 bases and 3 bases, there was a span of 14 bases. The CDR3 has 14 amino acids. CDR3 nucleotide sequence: TGTGCCAGCAGTAAAAGGGTCGAGGGCTACGAGCAGTACTTC. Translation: CASSKRVEGYEQYF.

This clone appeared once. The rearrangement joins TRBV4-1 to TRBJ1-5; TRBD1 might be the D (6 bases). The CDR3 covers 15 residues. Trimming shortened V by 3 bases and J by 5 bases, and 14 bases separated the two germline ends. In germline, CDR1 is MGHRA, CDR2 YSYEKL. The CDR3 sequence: CASSQEPGHHQPQHF. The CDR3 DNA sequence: TGCGCCAGCAGCCAGGAACCGGGACACCATCAGCCCCAGCATTTT.

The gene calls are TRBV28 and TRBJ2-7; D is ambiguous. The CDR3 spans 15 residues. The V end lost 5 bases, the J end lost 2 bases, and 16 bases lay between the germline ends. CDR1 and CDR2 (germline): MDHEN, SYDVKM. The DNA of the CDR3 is TGTGCCAGCAGTACCGCCCTGGCTAGAACCTACGAGCAGTACTTC. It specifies CASSTALARTYEQYF.

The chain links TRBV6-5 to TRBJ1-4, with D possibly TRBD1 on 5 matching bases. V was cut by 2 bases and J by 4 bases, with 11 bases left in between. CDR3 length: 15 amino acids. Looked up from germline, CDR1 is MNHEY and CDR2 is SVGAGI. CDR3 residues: CASSYGRDFNEKLFF. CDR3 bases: TGTGCCAGCAGTTACGGGCGGGACTTTAATGAAAAACTGTTTTTT.

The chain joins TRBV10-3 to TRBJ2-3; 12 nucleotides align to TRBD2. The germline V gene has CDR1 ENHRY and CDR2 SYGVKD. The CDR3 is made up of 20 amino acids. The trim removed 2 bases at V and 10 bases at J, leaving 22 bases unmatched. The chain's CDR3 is CAISERGLAGPQNRKSAQYF. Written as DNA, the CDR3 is TGTGCCATCAGTGAGAGGGGACTAGCGGGCCCCCAAAACAGGAAGTCCGCGCAGTATTTT.

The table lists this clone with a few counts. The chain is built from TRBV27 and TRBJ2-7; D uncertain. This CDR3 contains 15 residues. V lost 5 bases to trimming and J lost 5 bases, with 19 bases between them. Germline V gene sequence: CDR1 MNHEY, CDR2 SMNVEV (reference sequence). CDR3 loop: CASSPLADLAHEQYF. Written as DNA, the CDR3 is TGTGCCAGCAGTCCTTTGGCGGACCTGGCCCACGAGCAGTACTTC.

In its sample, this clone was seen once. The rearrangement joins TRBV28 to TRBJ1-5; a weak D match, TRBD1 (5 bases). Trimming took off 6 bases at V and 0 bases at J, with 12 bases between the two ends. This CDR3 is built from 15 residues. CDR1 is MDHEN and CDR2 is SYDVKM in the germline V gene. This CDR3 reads CASRPLDTSNQPQHF. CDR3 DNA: TGTGCCAGCAGGCCCTTGGACACTAGCAATCAGCCCCAGCATTTT.

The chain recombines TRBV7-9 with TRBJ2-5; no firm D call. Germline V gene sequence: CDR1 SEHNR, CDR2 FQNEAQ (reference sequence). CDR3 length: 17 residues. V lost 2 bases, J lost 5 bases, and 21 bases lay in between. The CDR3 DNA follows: TGTGCCAGCAGCTTAAATTTGCTTGGCGTAGAGGTGGAGACCCAGTACTTC. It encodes CASSLNLLGVEVETQYF.

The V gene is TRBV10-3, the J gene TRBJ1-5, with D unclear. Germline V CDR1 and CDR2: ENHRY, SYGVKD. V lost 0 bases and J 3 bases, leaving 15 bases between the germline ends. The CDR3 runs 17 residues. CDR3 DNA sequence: TGTGCCATCAGTGAGTCGAAATACTCAGGCTACAATCAGCCCCAGCATTTT. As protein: CAISESKYSGYNQPQHF.